This is a list of T cell receptor beta chains from one sample in a study of beta chain features in type 1 diabetes. The table came from immunoSEQ multiplex PCR; TCRdb's copy has only in-frame clones and leaves some out. The table lists about 70,000 clones, about 50% of them singletons. The sequencing input was central memory CD4+ T cells from blood. These receptors came from a man aged 25 to 40 with type 1 diabetes. The CDR3 runs from the conserved cysteine through the conserved F or W. The order of the fields is clone size, D gene, J gene, V gene, CDR3 DNA, CDR3 protein. The D gene is left open where the match is weak. The size field is filled for only some rows; it gives once, few, many or a size class.

>NA|TRBD1|TRBJ2-6|TRBV19
TGTGCCAGTAGTATAGTTAAAGGGGGCGGGGCCAACGTCCTGACTTTC
CASSIVKGGGANVLTF
>NA|NA|TRBJ1-5|TRBV19
TGTGCCAGTGCAAGTGGCCATTTCAGCAATCAGCCCCAGCATTTT
CASASGHFSNQPQHF
>NA|NA|TRBJ1-1|TRBV6-6
TGTGCCAGCAGCTCAGGGGATGCGGCTTTCTTT
CASSSGDAAFF
>NA|NA|TRBJ1-1|TRBV7-9
TGTGCCAGCAACCGGGCGGGGAGCACTGAAGCTTTCTTT
CASNRAGSTEAFF
>NA|NA|TRBJ2-1|TRBV5-1
TGCGCCAGCAGCTCTACAGATTACAATGAGCAGTTCTTC
CASSSTDYNEQFF
>NA|TRBD1|TRBJ1-5|TRBV19
TGTGCCAGTACACAGACAGGGGAGGATCAGCCCCAGCATTTT
CASTQTGEDQPQHF
>NA|TRBD2|TRBJ2-3|TRBV7-2
TGTGCCAGCAGCTCACTAGCGGGCACAGATACGCAGTATTTT
CASSSLAGTDTQYF
>few|NA|TRBJ1-6|TRBV6-1
TGTGCCAGCAGTGAACTGGCCGGGAATTCACCCCTCCACTTT
CASSELAGNSPLHF
>NA|TRBD2|TRBJ2-1|TRBV7-2
TGTGCCAGCAGCCCTTCGACTAGCGGGGGGGCTTTTAAGCAGTTCTTC
CASSPSTSGGAFKQFF
>NA|TRBD1|TRBJ1-2|TRBV19
TGTGCCAGTAGTTACGGGACAGGGCAAGGCTACACCTTC
CASSYGTGQGYTF
>NA|NA|TRBJ1-6|TRBV9
TGTGCCAGCAGCGACCCCCTTCAGGGACCCCTCCACTTT
CASSDPLQGPLHF
>NA|NA|TRBJ2-5|TRBV23-1
TGCGCCAGCAGTCAACCCGACAGTGAAGAGACCCAGTACTTC
CASSQPDSEETQYF
>NA|TRBD1|TRBJ2-2|TRBV19
TGTGCCAGTACGGACAGGGGGAACACCGGGGAGCTGTTTTTT
CASTDRGNTGELFF
>NA|TRBD2|TRBJ2-5|TRBV5-1
TGCGCCAGCAGCTCCGGGACTAGGCAAGAGACCCAGTACTTC
CASSSGTRQETQYF
>NA|TRBD2|TRBJ2-2|TRBV4-2
TGTGCCAGCAGCCAAGGTGGGACTAGGGTCCCCGGGGAGCTGTTTTTT
CASSQGGTRVPGELFF
>NA|NA|TRBJ1-2|TRBV6-1
TGTGCCAGCAGTGAACGGGATCCTGGCTACACCTTC
CASSERDPGYTF
>NA|NA|TRBJ2-5|TRBV15
TGTGCCACCAGCAGAGACAGGGCCTACCAAGAGACCCAGTACTTC
CATSRDRAYQETQYF
>NA|TRBD1|TRBJ2-3|TRBV5-1
TGCGCCAGCAGCTTACAGGGGGCGGTAGATACGCAGTATTTT
CASSLQGAVDTQYF
>NA|NA|TRBJ2-3|TRBV6-5
TGTGCCAGCAGTTACTCTGAGGTCACAGATACGCAGTATTTT
CASSYSEVTDTQYF
>NA|NA|TRBJ2-2|TRBV6-4
TGTGCCAGCACGCCTCAGGCGAACACCGGGGAGCTGTTTTTT
CASTPQANTGELFF
>few|TRBD1|TRBJ2-5|TRBV11-3
TGTGCCAGCAGCTTAGGGACAGGGATGCAGACCCAGTACTTC
CASSLGTGMQTQYF
>NA|TRBD2|TRBJ2-3|TRBV18
TGTGCCAGCTCACCACCCGGACTAGCGGCAGATACGCAGTATTTT
CASSPPGLAADTQYF
>NA|NA|TRBJ1-1|TRBV30
TGTGCCTGGGAGGGCCAAGCGAGGACTGAAGCTTTCTTT
CAWEGQARTEAFF
>NA|TRBD1|TRBJ2-5|TRBV10-3
TGTGCCATCAGTGGGCAGGGGGTAGAGACCCAGTACTTC
CAISGQGVETQYF
>once|NA|TRBJ2-2|TRBV21-1
TGTGCCAGCAGCAAACAGGGGTCGAACACCGGGGAGCTGTTTTTT
CASSKQGSNTGELFF
>few|TRBD1|TRBJ2-7|TRBV19
TGTGCCAGTAGTATAGCAACAGGGGAAGGGCAGTACTTC
CASSIATGEGQYF
>NA|TRBD1|TRBJ1-2|TRBV5-5
TGTGCCAGCAGCGGCCAGGCGGGACAGGGGGCGAGTGGCTACACCTTC
CASSGQAGQGASGYTF
>NA|TRBD1|TRBJ2-1|TRBV14
TGTGCCAGCAGCCAAGATCGGTCCGACAGGGTCAGCTCCTACAATGAGCAGTTCTTC
CASSQDRSDRVSSYNEQFF
>NA|NA|TRBJ1-4|TRBV20-1
TGCAGTGGCAGGGTTTTAGAAAAACTGTTTTTT
CSGRVLEKLFF